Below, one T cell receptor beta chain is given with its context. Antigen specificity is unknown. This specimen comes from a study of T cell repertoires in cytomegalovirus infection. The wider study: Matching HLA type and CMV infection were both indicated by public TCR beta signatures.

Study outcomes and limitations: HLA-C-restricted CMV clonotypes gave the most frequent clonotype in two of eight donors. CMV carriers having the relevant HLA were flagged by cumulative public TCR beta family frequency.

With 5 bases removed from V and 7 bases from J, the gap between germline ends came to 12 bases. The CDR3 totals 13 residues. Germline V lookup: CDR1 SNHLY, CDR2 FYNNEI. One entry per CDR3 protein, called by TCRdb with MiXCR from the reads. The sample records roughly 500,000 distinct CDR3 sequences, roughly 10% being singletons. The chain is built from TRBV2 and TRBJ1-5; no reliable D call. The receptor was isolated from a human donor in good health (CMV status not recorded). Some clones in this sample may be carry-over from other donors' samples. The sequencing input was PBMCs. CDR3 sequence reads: CASSYDGSQPQHF. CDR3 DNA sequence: TGTGCCAGCAGTTACGACGGAAGCCAGCCCCAGCATTTT.